Each of the 2 T cell receptor beta chains below was sequenced from the same sample in a study of T cells in Graves' hyperthyroidism and ophthalmopathy. Amplification targeted TCR beta CDR3 regions from RNA transcripts. With the HTBI primer set, the TCR CDR3 went through a first round of RT-PCR. A single record per CDR3 protein comes from TCRdb applying MiXCR to the multiplex PCR reads. The table includes fewer than 750,000 distinct CDR3 sequences, around 15% detected once. Sequenced material: blood. Receptor source: a woman aged 45-59 years with Graves' ophthalmopathy.

This clonotype appeared many times. The rearrangement joins TRBV6-1 to TRBJ2-1; 8 bases agree with TRBD2. The germline gives CDR1 MNHNS, CDR2 SASEGT. The V segment lost 5 bases and the J segment 4 bases; nucleotides outside the gene matches: 10. The CDR3 spans 16 residues. As DNA, the CDR3 is TGTGCCAGCAGTTCTCGGGGGGGGAGCGGGTACAATGAGCAGTTCTTC. Protein sequence: CASSSRGGSGYNEQFF.

In its sample, this clonotype was seen a few times. The V and J genes are TRBV27 and TRBJ2-2; D possibly corresponds to TRBD1 (5 bases). Germline CDR1 reads MNHEY; CDR2 reads SMNVEV (reference sequence). With 7 bases removed from V and 4 bases from J, the gap between germline ends came to 28 bases. The CDR3 covers 19 residues. Here the CDR3 reads CASTKFLHAQGSRTGELFF. The CDR3, as DNA: TGTGCCAGCACCAAATTTCTTCACGCTCAGGGTAGTCGCACCGGGGAGCTGTTTTTT.